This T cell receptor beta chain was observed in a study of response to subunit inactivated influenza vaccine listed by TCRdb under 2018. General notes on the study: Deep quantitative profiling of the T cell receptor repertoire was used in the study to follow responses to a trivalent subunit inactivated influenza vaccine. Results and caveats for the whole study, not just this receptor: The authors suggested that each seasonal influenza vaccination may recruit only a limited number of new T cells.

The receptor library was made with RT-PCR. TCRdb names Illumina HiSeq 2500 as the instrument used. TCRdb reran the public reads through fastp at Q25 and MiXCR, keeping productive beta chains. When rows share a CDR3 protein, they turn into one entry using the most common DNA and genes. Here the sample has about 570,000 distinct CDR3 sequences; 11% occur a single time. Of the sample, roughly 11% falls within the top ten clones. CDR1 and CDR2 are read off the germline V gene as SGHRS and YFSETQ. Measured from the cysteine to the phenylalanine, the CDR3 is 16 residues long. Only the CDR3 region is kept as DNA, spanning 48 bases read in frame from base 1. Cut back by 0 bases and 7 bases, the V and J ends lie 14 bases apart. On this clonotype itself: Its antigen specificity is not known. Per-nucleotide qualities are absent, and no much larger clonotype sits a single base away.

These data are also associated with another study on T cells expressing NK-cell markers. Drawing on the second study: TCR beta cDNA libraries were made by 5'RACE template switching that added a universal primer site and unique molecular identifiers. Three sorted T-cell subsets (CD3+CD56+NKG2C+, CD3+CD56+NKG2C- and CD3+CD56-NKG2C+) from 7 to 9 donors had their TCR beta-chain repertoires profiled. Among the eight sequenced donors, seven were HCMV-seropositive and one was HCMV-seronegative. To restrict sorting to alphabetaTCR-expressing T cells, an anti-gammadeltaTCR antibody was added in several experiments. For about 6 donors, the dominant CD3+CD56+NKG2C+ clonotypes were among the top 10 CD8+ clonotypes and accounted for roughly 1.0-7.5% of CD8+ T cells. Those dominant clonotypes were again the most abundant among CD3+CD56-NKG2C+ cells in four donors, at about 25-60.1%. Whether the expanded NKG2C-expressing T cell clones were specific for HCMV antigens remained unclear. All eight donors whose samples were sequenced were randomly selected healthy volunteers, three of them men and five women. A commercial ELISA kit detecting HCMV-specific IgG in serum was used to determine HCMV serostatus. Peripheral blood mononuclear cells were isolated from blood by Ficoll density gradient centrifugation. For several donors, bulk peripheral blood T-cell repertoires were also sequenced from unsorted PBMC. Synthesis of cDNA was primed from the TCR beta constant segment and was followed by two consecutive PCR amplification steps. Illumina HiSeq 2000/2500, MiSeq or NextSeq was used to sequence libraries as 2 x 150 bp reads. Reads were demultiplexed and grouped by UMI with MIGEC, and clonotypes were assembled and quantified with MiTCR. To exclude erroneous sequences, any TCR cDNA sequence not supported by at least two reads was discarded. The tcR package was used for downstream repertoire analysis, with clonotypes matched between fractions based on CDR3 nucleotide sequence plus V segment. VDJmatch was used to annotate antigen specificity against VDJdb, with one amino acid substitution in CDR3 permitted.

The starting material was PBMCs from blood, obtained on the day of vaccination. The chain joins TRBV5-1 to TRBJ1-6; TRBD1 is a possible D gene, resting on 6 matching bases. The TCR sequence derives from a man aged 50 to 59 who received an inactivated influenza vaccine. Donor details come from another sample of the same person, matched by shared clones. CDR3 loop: CASSLAPSQGNSPLHF. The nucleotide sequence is TGCGCCAGCAGCTTGGCCCCCAGTCAGGGGAATTCACCCCTCCACTTT.